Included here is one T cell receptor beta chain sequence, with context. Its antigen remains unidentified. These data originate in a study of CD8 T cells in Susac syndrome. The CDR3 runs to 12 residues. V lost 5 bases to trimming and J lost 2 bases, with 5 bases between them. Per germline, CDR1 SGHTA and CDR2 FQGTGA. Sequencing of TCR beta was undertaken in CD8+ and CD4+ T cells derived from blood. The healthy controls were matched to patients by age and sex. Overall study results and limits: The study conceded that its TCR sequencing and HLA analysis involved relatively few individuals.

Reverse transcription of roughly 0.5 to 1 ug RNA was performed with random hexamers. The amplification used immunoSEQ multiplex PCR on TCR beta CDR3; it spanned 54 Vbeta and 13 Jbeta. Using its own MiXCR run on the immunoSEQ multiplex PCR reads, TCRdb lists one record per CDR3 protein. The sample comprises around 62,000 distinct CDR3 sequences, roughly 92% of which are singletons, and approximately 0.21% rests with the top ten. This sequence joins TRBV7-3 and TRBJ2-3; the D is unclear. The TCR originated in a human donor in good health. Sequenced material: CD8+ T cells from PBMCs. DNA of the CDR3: TGTGCCAGCAGCCCCAACACAGATACGCAGTATTTT. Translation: CASSPNTDTQYF.